This T cell receptor (beta chain) is from a study of T cell changes during pregnancy in multiple sclerosis. This clone occurred a few times. Trimming removed 10 bases at V and 0 bases at J, with 16 bases between. CDR1 and CDR2 from the germline V gene are MNHNS and SASEGT. This CDR3 spans 15 amino acids. Assay used: immunoSEQ multiplex PCR; TCRdb lists only in-frame clones, some missing. There are 30,000 to 45,000 clones in the sample; approximately 92% occur only once, and less than 1.5% lies in the top ten. The rearrangement links TRBV6-1 to TRBJ1-5; possible D gene TRBD1, 5 bases. The TCR comes from a female donor with multiple sclerosis, enrolled in a pregnancy study. The sample consisted of PBMCs (not recorded whether the cells were cultured). CDR3 DNA: TGTGCCACCTCCTTTCTAGACAGTAGCAATCAGCCCCAGCATTTT. It encodes CATSFLDSSNQPQHF.